This TCR beta chain originates from a study of blood T cell repertoires in COVID-19. CDR3 size: 15 residues. V lost 0 bases and J 5 bases, leaving 12 bases between the germline ends. The germline V gene has CDR1 SGHNT and CDR2 YYREEE (reference sequence). The method was immunoSEQ multiplex PCR; TCRdb's version includes in-frame clones alone and lacks a portion of them. The sample contains about 170,000 clones, about 90% of which appear only once. Of note for this clone: The same CDR3 is also encoded by other DNA sequences in this sample.

The chain joins TRBV5-4 to TRBJ1-5; possible D gene TRBD1, 5 bases. Material for sequencing was peripheral blood. The sequence came from a man aged 30 to 39 with COVID-19, enrolled during active disease. CDR3 region: CASSLGAGRDQPQHF. CDR3 coding DNA: TGTGCCAGCAGCTTGGGGGCGGGGCGGGATCAGCCCCAGCATTTT.